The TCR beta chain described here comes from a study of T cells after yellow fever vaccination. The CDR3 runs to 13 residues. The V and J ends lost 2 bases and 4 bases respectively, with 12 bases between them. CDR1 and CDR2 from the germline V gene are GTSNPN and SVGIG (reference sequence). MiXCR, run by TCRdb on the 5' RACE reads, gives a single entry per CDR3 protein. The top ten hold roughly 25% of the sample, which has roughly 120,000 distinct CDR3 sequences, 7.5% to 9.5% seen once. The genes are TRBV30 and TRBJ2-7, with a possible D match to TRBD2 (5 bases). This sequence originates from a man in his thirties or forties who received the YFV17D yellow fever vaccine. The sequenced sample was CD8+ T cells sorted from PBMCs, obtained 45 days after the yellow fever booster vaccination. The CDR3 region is CAWSLVRGYEQYF. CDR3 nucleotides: TGTGCCTGGAGTTTAGTGAGAGGGTACGAGCAGTACTTC. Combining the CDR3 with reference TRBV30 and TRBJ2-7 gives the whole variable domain SQTIHQWPATLVQPVGSPLSLECTVEGTSNPNLYWYRQAAGRGLQLLFYSVGIGQISSEVPQNLSASRPQDRQFILSSKKLLLSDSGFYLCAWSLVRGYEQYFGPGTRLTVT.